Following are 30 T cell receptor beta chains from one sample sequenced in a study of T cell responses to AZD1222 COVID-19 vaccine. The method was immunoSEQ multiplex PCR; TCRdb's version includes in-frame clones alone and lacks a portion of them. The table lists 150,000 to 200,000 clones, roughly nine tenths of them singletons, with under 1.2% in the top ten. Sequenced here: peripheral blood, sampled 28 days after the second AZD1222 dose. The receptor source for this set is an adult who received the AZD1222 COVID-19 vaccine.

The chain couples TRBV7-2 to TRBJ2-1; perhaps TRBD1 as D (7 bases). Trimming pared 0 bases from V and 5 bases from J, leaving 14 bases between. The CDR3 is 16 residues long. Per germline, CDR1 SGHTA and CDR2 FQGNSA. CDR3: CASSLAGGQINNEQFF. The CDR3 coding sequence is TGTGCCAGCAGCTTAGCGGGGGGACAGATCAACAATGAGCAGTTCTTC.

This clone was seen more than once but under ten times. V is TRBV25-1 and J is TRBJ2-1; 8 bases are shared with TRBD2. The CDR3 runs to 14 residues. The germline V gene encodes CDR1 MGHDK and CDR2 SYGVNS. V gave up 4 bases and J gave up 7 bases; unmatched junction bases: 6. CDR3 sequence (DNA): TGTGCCAGCAGTGGGTTGTCGGGGGGGAATGAGCAGTTCTTC. It is translated as CASSGLSGGNEQFF.

The J gene is TRBJ1-2, the V gene TRBV25-1, with 7 bases lining up with TRBD1. The CDR3 loop spans 14 amino acids. Trimming at V came to 4 bases and at J to 3 bases, leaving 5 bases not matched to a gene. Germline loops: CDR1 MGHDK, CDR2 SYGVNS. The CDR3 DNA reads as TGTGCCAGCAGTGGGGGGACAGATCACTATGGCTACACCTTC. Encoded protein: CASSGGTDHYGYTF.

The V call is TRBV24-1, the J call TRBJ2-5; D may be TRBD1 or TRBD2 (6 bases each). This CDR3 has 16 residues. Per the germline V gene, CDR1 is KGHDR and CDR2 is SFDVKD. The germline V and J ends were trimmed by 3 bases and 2 bases, with 15 bases remaining between them. The CDR3, as DNA: TGTGCCACCAGTGATGGGGGGCTGACGGGGCAAGAGACCCAGTACTTC. This sequence encodes CATSDGGLTGQETQYF.

The rearrangement joins TRBV10-1 to TRBJ1-1; D unclear. V was shortened by 0 bases and J by 0 bases, with 8 bases between the two germline ends. Germline V lookup: CDR1 WNHNN, CDR2 SYGVQD (reference sequence). The CDR3 runs to 15 residues. CDR3 amino acids: CASSESEDMNTEAFF. The CDR3 nucleotides read TGCGCCAGCAGTGAGTCCGAGGATATGAACACTGAAGCTTTCTTT.

This chain joins TRBV3-1 (or the pseudogene TRBV3-2) and TRBJ1-1; D is possibly TRBD1 (5 bases). V gave up 3 bases and J gave up 6 bases, with 8 bases separating them. The CDR3 spans 12 residues. Per germline, CDR1 LGHDT and CDR2 YNNKEL (reference sequence). The CDR3 nucleotides are TGTGCCAGCAGCCACCAGGGCCCTGAAGCTTTCTTT. This encodes CASSHQGPEAFF.

The V and J genes are TRBV12-3 or TRBV12-4 and TRBJ1-6; unclear D gene. Trimming removed 0 bases from V and 8 bases from J, with 5 bases in between. The CDR3 contains 13 residues. DNA for the CDR3: TGTGCCAGCAGTTTAGCGGCGGATTCACCCCTCCACTTT. This translates into CASSLAADSPLHF.

This clone was seen more than once but under ten times. This chain connects TRBV2 to TRBJ2-7, with D uncertain. This CDR3 has 10 amino acids. Germline CDR1 and CDR2: SNHLY and FYNNEI. With 6 bases removed from V and 3 bases from J, the gap between germline ends came to 3 bases. Here the CDR3 DNA reads TGTGCCAGCAGCGACTACGAGCAGTACTTC. Translation: CASSDYEQYF.

Here the CDR3 reads CASRGAVYTEAFF. CDR3 sequence (DNA): TGTGCCAGCCGCGGGGCGGTGTACACTGAAGCTTTCTTT. The gene calls are TRBV11-2 and TRBJ1-1; tentatively, D is TRBD1 (5 bases). The CDR3 runs 13 residues. Trimming took off 8 bases at V and 3 bases at J, with 13 bases between the two ends. Looked up from germline, CDR1 is SGHAT and CDR2 is FQNNGV.

About this clone: One end of the junction is discordant with germline, which a read error may explain. The chain couples TRBV12-3 or TRBV12-4 to TRBJ1-2; weak D call: TRBD1 (6 bases). The CDR3 is 12 amino acids. CDR3 bases: TGTGCCAGCAGTTTAGCCTCTACAGGGTCCGACTTC. Residues: CASSLASTGSDF.

This chain uses TRBV5-8 with TRBJ2-2; the D gene is possibly TRBD2 (6 bases). CDR3 length: 17 amino acids. Trimming removed 0 bases at V and 5 bases at J, with 17 bases between. The germline V gene has CDR1 SGHTS and CDR2 YDEGEE. CDR3 in DNA: TGTGCCAGCAGCTTGGCAACGGTCGCGGGAAGTACCGGGGAGCTGTTTTTT. Its protein is CASSLATVAGSTGELFF.

The V and J genes are TRBV6-1 and TRBJ1-2, with 9 bases fitting TRBD1. The length of the CDR3 is 13 residues. Trimming at V came to 3 bases and at J to 8 bases, leaving 4 bases not matched to a gene. Per germline, CDR1 MNHNS and CDR2 SASEGT. The CDR3 reads CASSDLDRGGYTF. The CDR3 nucleotides read TGTGCCAGCAGTGACCTGGACAGGGGCGGCTACACCTTC.

The chain links TRBV4-2 to TRBJ2-3, with 13 bases fitting TRBD2. CDR3 length equals 18 residues. The V gene's germline CDR1 is LGHNA and CDR2 YNFKEQ. V dropped 5 bases and J dropped 0; count of bases not matched to a gene: 8. This CDR3 reads CASSYRTSGGTSTDTQYF. CDR3 bases: TGTGCCAGCAGCTATCGGACTAGCGGGGGCACTAGCACAGATACGCAGTATTTT.

This clone was observed a few times. The gene calls are TRBV4-1 and TRBJ1-4, with TRBD1 identical over 7 bases. The CDR3 contains 16 residues. The germline V gene encodes CDR1 MGHRA and CDR2 YSYEKL. V gave up 4 bases and J gave up 12 bases; unmatched junction bases: 17. The CDR3 DNA reads as TGCGCCAGCAGCCCGAGGGAGGCCAGGGGGGCGTCGGAACTGTTTTTT. This gives the protein CASSPREARGASELFF.

This clone appeared many times. This same CDR3 is encoded by further DNA sequences in the sample. This chain's CDR3 is CASKVDHNSPLHF. CDR3 DNA: TGTGCCAGCAAGGTAGATCATAATTCACCCCTCCACTTT. The chain combines TRBV2 with TRBJ1-6; D gene ambiguous. V lost 7 bases, J lost 5 bases, and 9 bases lay in between. This CDR3 spans 13 amino acids. Germline CDR1 is SNHLY and CDR2 is FYNNEI.

The genes are TRBV2 and TRBJ1-5; perhaps TRBD1 as D (5 bases). The V gene lost 6 bases and the J gene lost 4 bases, with 13 bases spanning the gap. The CDR3 is 14 amino acids. Germline V gene sequence: CDR1 SNHLY, CDR2 FYNNEI. CDR3 DNA sequence: TGTGCCAGCAGCGGGACTTTCGGGAATCAGCCCCAGCATTTT. This gives the protein CASSGTFGNQPQHF.

V and J are TRBV4-1 and TRBJ1-4; D perhaps matches TRBD1 (6 bases). V was shortened by 1 base and J by 8 bases, with 17 bases between the two germline ends. The CDR3 is 16 amino acids. Germline V gene lookup returns CDR1 MGHRA and CDR2 YSYEKL. CDR3 loop: CASSQAPGALGEKLFF. DNA for the CDR3: TGCGCCAGCAGCCAAGCCCCAGGGGCCCTGGGGGAAAAACTGTTTTTT.

V is TRBV19 and J is TRBJ1-5; D is perhaps TRBD1 (5 bases). V dropped 7 bases and J dropped 6 bases, with 16 bases sitting between them. The CDR3 length is 14 residues. Germline CDR1 reads LNHDA; CDR2 reads SQIVND (reference sequence). For the CDR3, the DNA is TGTGCCAGTAAAAAGGGGTGGGAAGGTCAGCCCCAGCATTTT. Translating it yields CASKKGWEGQPQHF.

The sample holds one count of this clone. The chain carries TRBV15 and TRBJ1-5, with 11 nucleotides matching TRBD1. This CDR3 has 15 residues. V lost 5 bases to trimming and J lost 7 bases; unmatched junction nucleotides: 7. Germline-derived CDR1 and CDR2 are LNHNV and YYDKDF (reference sequence). The CDR3 region is CATSFRTGGEQPQHF. Written as DNA, the CDR3 is TGTGCCACCAGCTTCCGGACAGGGGGCGAACAGCCCCAGCATTTT.

This chain joins TRBV5-1 and TRBJ2-7; the D is unclear. The CDR3 length is 14 residues. V was pared by 4 bases and J by 0 bases, with 11 bases between. From germline, CDR1 is SGHRS and CDR2 YFSETQ. CDR3 in amino acids: CASSHYRGSYEQYF. The CDR3 DNA sequence: TGCGCCAGCAGCCACTACAGAGGCTCCTACGAGCAGTACTTC.

This chain uses TRBV7-2 with TRBJ2-5; perhaps TRBD1 as D (5 bases). The CDR3 is 15 residues long. V dropped 5 bases and J dropped 4 bases, with 17 bases sitting between them. Germline V gene sequence: CDR1 SGHTA, CDR2 FQGNSA. This chain's CDR3 is CASSARGGALETQYF. CDR3 DNA: TGTGCCAGCAGCGCCCGAGGTGGGGCCTTAGAGACCCAGTACTTC.

This CDR3 is CASSRWTENTEAFF. CDR3 sequence (DNA): TGTGCCAGCAGCCGGTGGACGGAGAACACTGAAGCTTTCTTT. J is TRBJ1-1 and V is TRBV6-5; D unresolved. Germline V gives CDR1 MNHEY, CDR2 SVGAGI. The V and J ends lost 6 bases and 1 base respectively, with 12 bases between them. The CDR3 covers 14 residues.

The chain couples TRBV21-1 to TRBJ1-2; TRBD1 is taken as the D call from the table, unchecked against the DNA. TRBV21-1 is an annotated pseudogene. This CDR3 contains 14 residues. In DNA, the CDR3 is TGTGCCAGCAGTTCTTCCGGGACAGGGCTTGGCTACACCTTC. The encoded protein is CASSSSGTGLGYTF.

This chain uses TRBV25-1 with TRBJ2-5; D might be TRBD2 (6 bases). The V and J ends lost 1 base and 5 bases respectively, with 17 bases between them. This CDR3 has 16 residues. CDR1 is MGHDK, CDR2 SYGVNS, per germline. This chain's CDR3 is CASSESRSGGFETQYF. The CDR3 DNA sequence: TGTGCCAGCAGTGAATCACGGTCTGGGGGGTTCGAGACCCAGTACTTC.

The chain couples TRBV27 to TRBJ1-1; D uncertain. Germline V gene lookup returns CDR1 MNHEY and CDR2 SMNVEV (reference sequence). The V gene lost 8 bases and the J gene lost 5 bases, with 15 bases spanning the gap. CDR3 length equals 13 residues. In nucleotides, the CDR3 is TGTGCCAGCTCGGCCACAAGGGAAACTGAAGCTTTCTTT. Protein sequence: CASSATRETEAFF.

This sequence joins TRBV18 and TRBJ2-7; weak D call: TRBD2 (5 bases). The CDR3 runs 13 residues. Germline loops: CDR1 KGHSH, CDR2 LQKENI. Trimming took 5 bases from V and 2 from J, leaving 10 bases between them. The CDR3 region has the DNA TGTGCCAGCTCAGAGGGTGGACCCTACGAGCAGTACTTC. Its protein is CASSEGGPYEQYF.

The V and J genes are TRBV5-1 and TRBJ2-2, with D possibly TRBD2 on 5 matching bases. In germline, CDR1 is SGHRS, CDR2 YFSETQ. Trimming cost V 5 bases and J 0 bases, with 8 bases left between them. The CDR3 runs to 14 residues. The CDR3 DNA is TGCGCCAGCAGGAGGGCTACGAACACCGGGGAGCTGTTTTTT. This sequence encodes CASRRATNTGELFF. Filled out from reference TRBV5-1 and TRBJ2-2, the complete variable domain reads KAGVTQTPRYLIKTRGQQVTLSCSPISGHRSVSWYQQTPGQGLQFLFEYFSETQRNKGNFPGRFSGRQFSNSRSEMNVSTLELGDSALYLCASRRATNTGELFFGEGSRLTVL.

The V and J genes are TRBV6-5 and TRBJ1-2, with D perhaps TRBD1 (5 bases). This CDR3 has 13 amino acids. V dropped 11 bases and J dropped 2 bases, with 15 bases sitting between them. Germline-derived CDR1 and CDR2 are MNHEY and SVGAGI. The CDR3 protein is CALARGPNYGYTF. The CDR3 DNA follows: TGTGCCCTCGCGAGGGGCCCCAACTATGGCTACACCTTC.

The chain carries TRBV5-6 and TRBJ2-7; D remains ambiguous. The V gene lost 1 base and the J gene lost 3 bases, with 11 bases spanning the gap. Germline V gene sequence: CDR1 SGHDT, CDR2 YYEEEE. The CDR3 consists of 14 residues. The CDR3 here is CASSLIGKVYEQYF. The CDR3 DNA reads as TGTGCCAGCAGCTTGATAGGCAAGGTCTACGAGCAGTACTTC.

The chain is built from TRBV15 and TRBJ2-6, with D perhaps TRBD2 (6 bases). The germline V and J ends were trimmed by 1 base and 0 bases, with 16 bases remaining between them. CDR1 LNHNV and CDR2 YYDKDF come from the germline V gene (reference sequence). The CDR3 totals 19 residues. The CDR3 sequence: CATSRVLPGLSSGANVLTF. CDR3 DNA sequence: TGTGCCACCAGCAGAGTACTCCCGGGACTGTCCTCTGGGGCCAACGTCCTGACTTTC.